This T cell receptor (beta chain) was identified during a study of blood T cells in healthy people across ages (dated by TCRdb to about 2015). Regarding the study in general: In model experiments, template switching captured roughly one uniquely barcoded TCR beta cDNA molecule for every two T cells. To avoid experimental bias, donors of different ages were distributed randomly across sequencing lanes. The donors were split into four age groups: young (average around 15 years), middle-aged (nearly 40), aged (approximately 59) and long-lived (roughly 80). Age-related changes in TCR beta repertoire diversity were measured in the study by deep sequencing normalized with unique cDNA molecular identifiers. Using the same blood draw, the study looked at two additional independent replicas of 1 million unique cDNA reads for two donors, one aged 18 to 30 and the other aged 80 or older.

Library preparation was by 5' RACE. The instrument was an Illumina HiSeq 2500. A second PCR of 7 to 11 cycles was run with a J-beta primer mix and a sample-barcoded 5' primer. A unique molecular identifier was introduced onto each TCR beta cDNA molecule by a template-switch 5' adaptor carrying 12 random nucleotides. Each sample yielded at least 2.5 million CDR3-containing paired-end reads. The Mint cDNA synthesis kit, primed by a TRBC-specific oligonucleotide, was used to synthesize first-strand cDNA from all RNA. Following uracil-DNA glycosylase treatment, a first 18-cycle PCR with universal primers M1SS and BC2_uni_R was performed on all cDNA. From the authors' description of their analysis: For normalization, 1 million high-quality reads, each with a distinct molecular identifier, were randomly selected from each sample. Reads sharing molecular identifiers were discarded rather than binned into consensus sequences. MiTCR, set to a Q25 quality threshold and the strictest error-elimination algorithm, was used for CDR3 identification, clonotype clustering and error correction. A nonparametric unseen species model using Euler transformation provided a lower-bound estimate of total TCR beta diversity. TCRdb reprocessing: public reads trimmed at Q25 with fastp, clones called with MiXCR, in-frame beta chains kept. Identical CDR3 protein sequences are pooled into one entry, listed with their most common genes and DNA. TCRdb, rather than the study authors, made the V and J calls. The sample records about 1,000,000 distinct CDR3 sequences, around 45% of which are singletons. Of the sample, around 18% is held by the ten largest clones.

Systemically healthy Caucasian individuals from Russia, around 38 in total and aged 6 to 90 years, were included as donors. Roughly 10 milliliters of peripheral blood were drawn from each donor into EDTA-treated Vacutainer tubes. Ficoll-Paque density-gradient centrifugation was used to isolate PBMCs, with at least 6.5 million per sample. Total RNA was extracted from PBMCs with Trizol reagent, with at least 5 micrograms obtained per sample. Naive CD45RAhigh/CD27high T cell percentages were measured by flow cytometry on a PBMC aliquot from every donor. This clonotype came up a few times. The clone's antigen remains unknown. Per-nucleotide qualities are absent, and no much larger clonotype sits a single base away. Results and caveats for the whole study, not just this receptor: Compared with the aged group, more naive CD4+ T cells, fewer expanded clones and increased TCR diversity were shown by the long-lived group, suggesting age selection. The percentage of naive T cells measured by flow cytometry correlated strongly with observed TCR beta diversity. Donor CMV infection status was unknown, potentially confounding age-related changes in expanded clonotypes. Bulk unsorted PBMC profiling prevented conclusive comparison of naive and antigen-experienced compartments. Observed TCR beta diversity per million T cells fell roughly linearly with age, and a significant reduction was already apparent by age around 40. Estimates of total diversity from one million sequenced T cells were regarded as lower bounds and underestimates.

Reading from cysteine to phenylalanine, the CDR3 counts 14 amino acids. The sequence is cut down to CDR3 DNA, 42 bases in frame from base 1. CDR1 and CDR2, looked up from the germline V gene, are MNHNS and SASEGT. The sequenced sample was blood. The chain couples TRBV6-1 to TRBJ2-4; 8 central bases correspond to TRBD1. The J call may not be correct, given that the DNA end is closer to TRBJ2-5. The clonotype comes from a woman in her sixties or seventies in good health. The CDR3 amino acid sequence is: CASSEGGTGETQYF. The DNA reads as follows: TGTGCCAGCAGTGAAGGGGGGACAGGAGAGACCCAGTACTTC.